This T cell receptor (beta chain) was captured by sequencing in a study of blood T cell repertoires in COVID-19. Method: immunoSEQ multiplex PCR; TCRdb's copy keeps in-frame clones and lacks some. The data hold about 390,000 clones, with 87% observed a single time. Seattle-derived patients entered the study during active infection and were followed longitudinally. Germline CDR1 is MNHEY and CDR2 is SVGAGI. The V segment lost 6 bases and the J segment 3 bases; nucleotides outside the gene matches: 9. The CDR3 loop spans 15 amino acids. The source is an older woman with COVID-19, enrolled during active disease. Sequencing was carried out using peripheral blood. The rearrangement joins TRBV6-5 to TRBJ1-2, with TRBD1 matching 8 bases. The CDR3 nucleotides read TGTGCCAGCAGGCTACCTGGACAGGGAGACTATGGCTACACCTTC. This translates into CASRLPGQGDYGYTF.